The rows below give T cell receptor beta chains drawn from one sample of a study of T-cell memory formation after mild COVID-19. A single record per CDR3 protein comes from TCRdb applying MiXCR to the 5' RACE reads. This sample has approximately 390,000 distinct CDR3 sequences, with about a sixth found just once. The specimen was PBMCs or a T cell subset sorted from them (not recorded which). These receptors originate from a man aged 18 to 29 who had mild COVID-19 (a few samples of this study predate the infection). Cell type and time point are not known. The CDR3 runs from the conserved cysteine through the conserved F or W. The D gene is left open where the match is weak. Clone size, where shown, is once, few, many, or a class for clones that have expanded.

V: TRBV7-2
D: -
J: TRBJ1-2
size: few
CDR3: CASSAVTWNYGYTF
DNA: TGTGCCAGCAGCGCCGTAACGTGGAACTATGGCTACACCTTC

V: TRBV4-3
D: TRBD2
J: TRBJ2-3
size: -
CDR3: CASSQGTSGSFTDTQYF
DNA: TGCGCCAGCAGCCAGGGGACTAGCGGGTCTTTCACAGATACGCAGTATTTT

V: TRBV20-1
D: -
J: TRBJ2-1
size: -
CDR3: CSARDTGGYPYNEQFF
DNA: TGCAGTGCTAGAGATACCGGAGGGTACCCCTACAATGAGCAGTTCTTC

V: TRBV6-5
D: -
J: TRBJ2-3
size: -
CDR3: CASSYTGAITDTQYF
DNA: TGTGCCAGCAGTTATACGGGGGCGATCACAGATACGCAGTATTTT

V: TRBV7-3
D: -
J: TRBJ2-6
size: -
CDR3: CASSLPPSSGANVLTF
DNA: TGTGCCAGCAGCTTACCCCCGAGCTCTGGGGCCAACGTCCTGACTTTC

V: TRBV5-1
D: -
J: TRBJ1-1
size: -
CDR3: CASSLAAGGDTEAFF
DNA: TGCGCCAGCAGCTTGGCAGCAGGAGGTGACACTGAAGCTTTCTTT

V: TRBV12-3/TRBV12-4
D: -
J: TRBJ1-4
size: -
CDR3: CASSFDIEKLFF
DNA: TGTGCCAGCAGTTTCGACATTGAAAAACTGTTTTTT

V: TRBV20-1
D: -
J: TRBJ1-1
size: -
CDR3: CSATSLGGDTEAFF
DNA: TGCAGTGCCACCTCCCTCGGGGGTGACACTGAAGCTTTCTTT

V: TRBV4-2
D: TRBD2
J: TRBJ2-5
size: -
CDR3: CASSQGEASGEETQYF
DNA: TGTGCCAGCAGCCAAGGCGAGGCTAGCGGGGAAGAGACCCAGTACTTC

V: TRBV20-1
D: TRBD1
J: TRBJ2-3
size: -
CDR3: CSARDGTDILYF
DNA: TGCAGTGCTAGAGATGGGACAGACATTCTGTATTTT

V: TRBV7-2
D: TRBD1
J: TRBJ2-7
size: few
CDR3: CASSAGQGRYEQYF
DNA: TGTGCCAGCAGCGCGGGACAGGGGCGTTACGAGCAGTACTTC

V: TRBV7-2
D: TRBD2
J: TRBJ2-1
size: -
CDR3: CASSLARSGESYNEQFF
DNA: TGTGCCAGCAGCTTAGCTCGAAGCGGGGAGTCCTACAATGAGCAGTTCTTC

V: TRBV10-3
D: -
J: TRBJ2-3
size: -
CDR3: CAISERDADTQYF
DNA: TGTGCCATCAGTGAGCGGGACGCAGATACGCAGTATTTT

V: TRBV24-1
D: TRBD2
J: TRBJ2-3
size: -
CDR3: CATSDKPLAGGRRDTQYF
DNA: TGTGCCACCAGTGACAAACCCCTAGCGGGGGGGCGGAGAGATACGCAGTATTTT

V: TRBV4-1
D: TRBD2
J: TRBJ2-3
size: many
CDR3: CASSQVASGVTDTQYF
DNA: TGCGCCAGCAGCCAAGTGGCTAGCGGGGTGACAGATACGCAGTATTTT

V: TRBV5-1
D: -
J: TRBJ2-7
size: -
CDR3: CASSLQPSSVDEQYF
DNA: TGCGCCAGCAGCCTCCAACCATCTAGTGTTGACGAGCAGTACTTC

V: TRBV6-5
D: -
J: TRBJ1-1
size: few
CDR3: CASSYSWGALENTEAFF
DNA: TGTGCCAGCAGTTACTCGTGGGGGGCTCTTGAGAACACTGAAGCTTTCTTT

V: TRBV7-2
D: TRBD1
J: TRBJ2-3
size: few
CDR3: CASSPRTGARDTQYF
DNA: TGTGCCAGCAGCCCGAGGACAGGGGCTAGAGATACGCAGTATTTT

V: TRBV7-9
D: -
J: TRBJ2-1
size: few
CDR3: CASSLVWEDNEQFF
DNA: TGTGCCAGCAGCTTAGTTTGGGAGGACAATGAGCAGTTCTTC

V: TRBV20-1
D: TRBD2
J: TRBJ2-3
size: -
CDR3: CSASLLAGASAADTQYF
DNA: TGCAGTGCTAGCCTACTAGCGGGGGCATCAGCCGCAGATACGCAGTATTTT

V: TRBV7-2
D: -
J: TRBJ2-7
size: few
CDR3: CASSARIISYEQYF
DNA: TGTGCCAGCAGCGCCAGGATAATCTCCTACGAGCAGTACTTC

V: TRBV5-1
D: -
J: TRBJ2-6
size: few
CDR3: CASFGSSGANVLTF
DNA: TGCGCTTCCTTCGGCTCCTCTGGGGCCAACGTCCTGACTTTC

V: TRBV19
D: TRBD2
J: TRBJ2-1
size: -
CDR3: CASTPGGYNEQFF
DNA: TGTGCCAGTACTCCGGGGGGATACAATGAGCAGTTCTTC

V: TRBV29-1
D: -
J: TRBJ1-4
size: -
CDR3: CSANSLLGEKLFF
DNA: TGCAGCGCAAACAGCCTTTTGGGTGAAAAACTGTTTTTT

V: TRBV5-1
D: -
J: TRBJ2-5
size: few
CDR3: CASSSDPTGGVETQYF
DNA: TGCGCCAGCAGCTCCGACCCGACGGGGGGCGTAGAGACCCAGTACTTC

V: TRBV29-1
D: -
J: TRBJ1-1
size: -
CDR3: CSAGQRNTEAFF
DNA: TGCAGCGCCGGACAGCGAAACACTGAAGCTTTCTTT

V: TRBV23-1
D: TRBD2
J: TRBJ2-1
size: -
CDR3: CASTLCRGVETEQFF
DNA: TGCGCCAGCACCCTTTGCCGGGGGGTAGAAACGGAGCAGTTCTTC

V: TRBV3-1
D: TRBD1
J: TRBJ1-1
size: -
CDR3: CASSQDPRTGLEAFF
DNA: TGTGCCAGCAGCCAAGATCCTAGGACAGGACTTGAAGCTTTCTTT

V: TRBV7-6
D: -
J: TRBJ2-7
size: few
CDR3: CASSLVGHLGEQYF
DNA: TGTGCCAGCAGCTTAGTCGGACACCTTGGAGAGCAGTACTTC

V: TRBV7-2
D: -
J: TRBJ1-5
size: many
CDR3: CASSLDLQPQHF
DNA: TGTGCCAGCAGCTTAGACCTTCAGCCCCAGCATTTT

V: TRBV6-6
D: TRBD1
J: TRBJ1-3
size: few
CDR3: CASDRGNSGNTIYF
DNA: TGTGCCAGCGACAGGGGAAACTCTGGAAACACCATATATTTT

V: TRBV28
D: -
J: TRBJ2-6
size: -
CDR3: CASSWDGSSGANVLTF
DNA: TGTGCCAGCAGCTGGGACGGGAGTTCTGGGGCCAACGTCCTGACTTTC

V: TRBV12-3/TRBV12-4
D: TRBD2
J: TRBJ2-1
size: -
CDR3: CARSLAGLAGFRDEQFF
DNA: TGTGCCAGAAGTTTAGCGGGACTAGCGGGTTTTAGAGATGAGCAGTTCTTC

V: TRBV9
D: -
J: TRBJ2-1
size: -
CDR3: CASSVDGAYNEQFF
DNA: TGTGCCAGCAGCGTGGACGGGGCTTACAATGAGCAGTTCTTC

V: TRBV7-9
D: TRBD2
J: TRBJ2-1
size: -
CDR3: CASSFETSGEQLF
DNA: TGTGCCAGCAGCTTCGAGACTAGCGGGGAGCAGTTATTC

V: TRBV19
D: TRBD1
J: TRBJ1-2
size: few
CDR3: CASSPSGGTYGYTF
DNA: TGTGCCAGTAGTCCCTCAGGGGGGACCTATGGCTACACCTTC

V: TRBV7-7
D: -
J: TRBJ2-5
size: few
CDR3: CASSLDGPETQYF
DNA: TGTGCCAGCAGCTTGGACGGGCCGGAGACCCAGTACTTC

V: TRBV3-1
D: TRBD2
J: TRBJ2-3
size: few
CDR3: CASSQGTRGVTDTQYF
DNA: TGTGCCAGCAGCCAAGGAACACGGGGGGTCACAGATACGCAGTATTTT

V: TRBV7-9
D: -
J: TRBJ1-2
size: -
CDR3: CASSRTVSYGYTF
DNA: TGTGCCAGCAGCCGAACAGTTTCCTATGGCTACACCTTC

V: TRBV5-4
D: -
J: TRBJ2-4
size: -
CDR3: CASSFGPGKNIQYF
DNA: TGTGCCAGCAGCTTTGGGCCGGGAAAAAACATTCAGTACTTC

V: TRBV7-2
D: -
J: TRBJ1-5
size: few
CDR3: CASSLFNQPQHF
DNA: TGTGCCAGCAGCTTGTTTAATCAGCCCCAGCATTTT

V: TRBV6-2/TRBV6-3
D: -
J: TRBJ1-3
size: few
CDR3: CASSFIPGGTGNTIYF
DNA: TGTGCCAGCAGTTTTATTCCGGGAGGAACTGGAAACACCATATATTTT

V: TRBV20-1
D: TRBD1
J: TRBJ1-1
size: few
CDR3: CSTKDRMNTEAFF
DNA: TGCAGTACAAAGGACAGGATGAACACTGAAGCTTTCTTT

V: TRBV6-5
D: -
J: TRBJ2-1
size: many
CDR3: CASSPSSGSPYNEQFF
DNA: TGTGCCAGCAGCCCCAGTTCAGGCAGTCCCTACAATGAGCAGTTCTTC

V: TRBV20-1
D: -
J: TRBJ2-3
size: -
CDR3: CSATRANTQYF
DNA: TGCAGTGCTACCAGGGCGAATACGCAGTATTTT

V: TRBV12-3/TRBV12-4
D: -
J: TRBJ2-1
size: many
CDR3: CASVLGRRGYNEQFF
DNA: TGTGCCAGCGTCCTCGGTCGGCGGGGCTACAATGAGCAGTTCTTC

V: TRBV4-1
D: -
J: TRBJ1-5
size: -
CDR3: CASSQGMALGQPQHF
DNA: TGCGCCAGCAGCCAAGGAATGGCGTTAGGTCAGCCCCAGCATTTT

V: TRBV24-1
D: -
J: TRBJ2-1
size: -
CDR3: CATSDTDFSSYNEQFF
DNA: TGTGCCACCAGTGATACGGACTTCAGCTCCTACAATGAGCAGTTCTTC

V: TRBV24-1
D: -
J: TRBJ2-3
size: -
CDR3: CATSDRGSADTQYF
DNA: TGTGCCACCAGTGATCGGGGCTCGGCAGATACGCAGTATTTT

V: TRBV10-2
D: -
J: TRBJ1-2
size: few
CDR3: CASGDNYGYTF
DNA: TGCGCCAGCGGGGACAACTATGGCTACACCTTC